This paragraph reports one T cell receptor beta chain. Antigen unknown. This sample was taken from a study of tumor-infiltrating lymphocytes in localized non-small cell lung cancer. Whole-study context: The cohort mixed smokers and never-smokers, several histologies, and some post-neoadjuvant-chemotherapy samples.

The germline CDR1 and CDR2 sequences are MNHEY and SMNVEV (reference sequence). The CDR3 is 15 amino acids. Trimming stripped 2 bases from V and 5 bases from J, with 16 bases between. Notes on the study in general: Tumor T-cell fraction from TCR sequencing was not associated with recurrence-free survival (p = 0.61). Compared with uninvolved lung, tumors showed higher T cell infiltration by TCRbeta sequencing. TCR sequencing covered a subset of patients with enough tissue.

The assay was immunoSEQ multiplex PCR, and TCRdb's table has in-frame clones only and misses some. This sample yields 25,000 or so clones, of which about two thirds are seen a single time; about 14% belongs to the top ten. The sample comprised lung tumor tissue. This rearrangement joins TRBV27 to TRBJ2-7, with D maybe TRBD2 (7 bases). The receptor's source is a human donor with non-small cell lung cancer. The CDR3 sequence: CASSLGQGRVDEQYF. DNA for the CDR3: TGTGCCAGCAGTTTAGGGCAGGGGAGGGTCGACGAGCAGTACTTC.